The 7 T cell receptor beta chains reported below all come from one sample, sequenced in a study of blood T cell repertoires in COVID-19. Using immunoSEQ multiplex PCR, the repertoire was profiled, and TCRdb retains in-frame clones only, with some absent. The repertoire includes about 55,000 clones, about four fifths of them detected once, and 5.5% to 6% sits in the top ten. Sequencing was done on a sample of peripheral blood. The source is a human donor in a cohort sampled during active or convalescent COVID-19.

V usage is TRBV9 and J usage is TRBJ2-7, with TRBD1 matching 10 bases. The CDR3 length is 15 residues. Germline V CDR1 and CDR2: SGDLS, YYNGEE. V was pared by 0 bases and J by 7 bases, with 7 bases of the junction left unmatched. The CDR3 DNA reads TGTGCCAGCAGCGTAGGACCGGACAGGGGGAGGGAGCAGTACTTC. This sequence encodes CASSVGPDRGREQYF.

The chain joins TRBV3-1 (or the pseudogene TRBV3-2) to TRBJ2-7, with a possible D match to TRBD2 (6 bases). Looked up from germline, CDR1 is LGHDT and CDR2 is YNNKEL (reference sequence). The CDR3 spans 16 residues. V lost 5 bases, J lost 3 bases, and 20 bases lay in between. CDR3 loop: CASSISSGTHIYEQYF. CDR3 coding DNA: TGTGCCAGCAGCATTTCCTCCGGGACTCACATCTACGAGCAGTACTTC.

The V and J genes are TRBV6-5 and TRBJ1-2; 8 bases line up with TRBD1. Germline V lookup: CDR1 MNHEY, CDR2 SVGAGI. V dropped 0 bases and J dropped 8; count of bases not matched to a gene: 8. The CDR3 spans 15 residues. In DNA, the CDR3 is TGTGCCAGCAGTTACTCCGCCCAGGGGGCGCAAGGCTACACCTTC. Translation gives CASSYSAQGAQGYTF.

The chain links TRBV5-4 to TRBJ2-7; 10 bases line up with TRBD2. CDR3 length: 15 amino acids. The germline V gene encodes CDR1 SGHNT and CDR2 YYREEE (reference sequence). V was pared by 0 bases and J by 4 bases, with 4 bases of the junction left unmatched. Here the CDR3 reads CASSLAAGGLYEQYF. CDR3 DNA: TGTGCCAGCAGCTTGGCAGCGGGGGGGTTATACGAGCAGTACTTC.

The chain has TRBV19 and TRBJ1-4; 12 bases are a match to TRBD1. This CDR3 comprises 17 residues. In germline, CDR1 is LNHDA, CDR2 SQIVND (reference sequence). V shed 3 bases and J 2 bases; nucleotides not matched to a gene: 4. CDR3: CASSMGQGAATNEKLFF. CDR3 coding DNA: TGTGCCAGTAGTATGGGACAGGGGGCAGCGACTAATGAAAAACTGTTTTTT.

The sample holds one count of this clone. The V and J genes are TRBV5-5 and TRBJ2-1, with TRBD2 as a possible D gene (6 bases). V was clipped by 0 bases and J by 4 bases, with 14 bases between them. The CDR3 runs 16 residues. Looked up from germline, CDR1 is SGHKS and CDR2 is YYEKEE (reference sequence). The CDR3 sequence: CASSLASSVSYNEQFF. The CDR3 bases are TGTGCCAGCAGCTTGGCTTCTAGCGTGTCGTACAATGAGCAGTTCTTC.

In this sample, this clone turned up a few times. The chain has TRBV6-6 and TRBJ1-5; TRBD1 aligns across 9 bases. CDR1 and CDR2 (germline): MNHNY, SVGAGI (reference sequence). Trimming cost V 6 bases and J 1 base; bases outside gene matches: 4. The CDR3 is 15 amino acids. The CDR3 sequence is CASRAGTGSNQPQHF. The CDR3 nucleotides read TGTGCCAGCAGGGCTGGGACAGGGAGCAATCAGCCCCAGCATTTT.